This T cell receptor beta chain came from a study of shared clonotypes between healthy human individuals (dated by TCRdb to between 2020 and 2021). Study-level background: The cohort included three men and two women between 18 and 49 years of age. For each donor, CD4 naive and CD4 memory were each given three plates, CD8 naive was given two plates, and CD8 memory was given one plate. To increase sequencing depth and limit assay-specific biases, TCR repertoire library preparation and sequencing were carried out by different laboratories using diverse techniques. Leukapheresis yielded between about 0.85 and 9.5 billion PBMCs per donor. To estimate repertoire size and how much clonotype sharing occurs between individuals, the study deeply sequenced the blood TCR repertoires of about five healthy adults. Here is what the overall study found, with its caveats: Naive subsets generally had larger estimated clonotype richness than memory subsets. When several donors were compared, the shared fraction of clonotypes was about 5% for naive CD4, approximately 3.3% for naive CD8, more than 2% for memory CD4, and under 0.5% for memory CD8. Rarefaction of sorted-subset datasets indicated incomplete sequencing despite the large sequencing depth. Higher generation probabilities were observed for clonotypes shared by all four sorted-subset donors than for non-shared clonotypes. Pairwise subsampling indicated that sequencing depth was expected to affect the degree of clonotype sharing among donors. Sampling was restricted to blood, and TCR repertoires in tissues likely differ from the TCR repertoires found in blood. Because the study included a small number of donors, the genetic and exposure-history diversity represented was limited.

Of note for this clone: Its antigen is still unknown. No base qualities exist here, and no much larger clone lies one base off it. The sample contains more than one DNA sequence encoding this CDR3.

CD8 naive samples consisted of CD45RO-negative cells that were positively selected for CCR7, yielding a CD45RA+CCR7+ population without TemRA cells. Healthy HIV-negative adults with no recently reported acute infections or vaccinations were included as donors. Every donor was a Caucasian adult residing in Nashville, Tennessee, USA. After blood collection by leukapheresis, PBMCs were isolated using Ficoll-Histopaque density gradient centrifugation and then cryopreserved in the vapor phase of liquid nitrogen. Analytical flow cytometry was used to check the purity and quantity of every magnetically sorted T cell population. Genomic DNA was isolated from each sorted fraction and quantified by UV absorbance on a Nanodrop 2000c. TCR CDR3 regions were amplified from genomic DNA by multiplex PCR using the deep immunoSEQ assay. Genomic DNA extracted from each cell subset was distributed evenly over all wells of several immunoSEQ 96-well plates, and each plate served as one replicate. Each replicate PCR for sorted subsets received approximately 220 ng genomic DNA, equal to tens of thousands of T cell genomes. Purified libraries were quantified with a Qubit 3.0 fluorometer, sized on a Bioanalyzer 2100, and re-quantified with the KAPA Library Quantification kit. Each immunoSEQ 96-well plate was sequenced on its own single-read 150-cycle Illumina NextSeq 550 flow cell. On the study's bioinformatics: Because the immunoSEQ output included only junctional sequences and no quality scores, the filtering could not be the same as the filtering used for full-length reads. Sequences were annotated with PyIR, a Python wrapper for IgBLAST v1.9, using IMGT germline references to assign V/J genes and CDR3. Reads were removed for weak V/J assignments (E-value above 1e-6), missing CDR3, stop codons, out-of-frame junctions, or ambiguous translated residues. V3J clonotypes were defined by identical inferred V gene, J gene, and CDR3 amino acid sequence. The percentage overlap between two repertoires was calculated by dividing the number of shared unique clonotypes by the size of the smaller repertoire. Repertoire richness was assessed with RTK rarefaction, the Chao1 estimator, and Recon v2.1 estimates of unobserved clonotypes. Generation probabilities for all TCRbeta clonotypes obtained by the gDNA method from a few donors were computed using OLGA. TCRdb took this table from immuneACCESS and kept in-frame rearrangements with V and J called. Such tables lack part of the clones; where checked against another copy, unresolved V genes explain under half of the gap, and the rest is unexplained. V and J calls and clone size come straight from that table; D and trimming were deduced from the DNA. In all, the sample holds roughly 2.1 million clones, and about 93% of those were seen once. 1.7% of the sample belongs to the ten largest clones.

Cut back by 0 bases and 4 bases, the V and J ends lie 5 bases apart. There are 12 amino acids in the CDR3, from cysteine to phenylalanine inclusive. CDR3 DNA only is kept here, 36 bases in frame from base 1. The germline V gene gives CDR1 as SGHDT and CDR2 as YYEEEE. The rearrangement combines TRBV5-6 with TRBJ2-7; a weak D assignment points to TRBD2 (5 bases agree). Sequencing input: naive CD8+ T cells from PBMCs. What the cell subset or site label conveys for this sample: CD45RA+CCR7+. The sequence was collected from a man between 18 and 29 years old in good health. Some clones in this sample may be carry-over from other donors' samples. The CDR3 corresponds to CASSLGGYEQYF. The DNA sequence is given as TGTGCCAGCAGCTTGGGCGGGTACGAGCAGTACTTC.